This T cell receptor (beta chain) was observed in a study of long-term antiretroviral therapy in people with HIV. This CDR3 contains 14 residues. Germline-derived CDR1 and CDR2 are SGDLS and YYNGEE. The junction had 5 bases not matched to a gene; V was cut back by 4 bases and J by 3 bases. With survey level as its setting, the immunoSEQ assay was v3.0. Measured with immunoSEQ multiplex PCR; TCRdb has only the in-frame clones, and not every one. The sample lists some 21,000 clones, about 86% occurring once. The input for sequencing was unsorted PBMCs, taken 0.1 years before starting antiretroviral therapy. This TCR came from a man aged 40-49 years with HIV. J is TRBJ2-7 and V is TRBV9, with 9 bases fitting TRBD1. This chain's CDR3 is CASSPWDRVYEQYF. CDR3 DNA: TGTGCCAGCAGCCCCTGGGACAGGGTCTACGAGCAGTACTTC.